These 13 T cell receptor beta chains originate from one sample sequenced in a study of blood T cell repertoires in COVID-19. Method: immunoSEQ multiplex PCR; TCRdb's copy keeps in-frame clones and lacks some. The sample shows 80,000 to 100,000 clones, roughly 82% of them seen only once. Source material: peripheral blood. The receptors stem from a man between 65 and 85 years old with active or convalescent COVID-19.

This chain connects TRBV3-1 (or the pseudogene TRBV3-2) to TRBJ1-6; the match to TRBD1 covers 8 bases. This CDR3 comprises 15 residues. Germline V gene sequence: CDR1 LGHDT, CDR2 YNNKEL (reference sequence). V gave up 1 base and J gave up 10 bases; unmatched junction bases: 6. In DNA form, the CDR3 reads TGTGCCAGCAGCCAAGTGGACAGGGTCACCTCACCCCTCCACTTT. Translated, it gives CASSQVDRVTSPLHF.

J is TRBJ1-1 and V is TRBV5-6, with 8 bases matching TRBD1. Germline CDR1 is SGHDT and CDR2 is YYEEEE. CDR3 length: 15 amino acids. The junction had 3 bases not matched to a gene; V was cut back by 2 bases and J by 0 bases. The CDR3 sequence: CASSFRQGLNTEAFF. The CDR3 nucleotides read TGTGCCAGCAGCTTTCGACAGGGGTTGAACACTGAAGCTTTCTTT.

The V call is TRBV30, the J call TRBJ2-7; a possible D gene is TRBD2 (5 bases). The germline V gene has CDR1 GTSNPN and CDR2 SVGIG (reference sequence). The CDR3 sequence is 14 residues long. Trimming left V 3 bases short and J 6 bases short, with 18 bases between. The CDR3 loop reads CAWSSTTRSTEQYF. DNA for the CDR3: TGTGCCTGGAGCTCGACTACTCGTAGTACCGAGCAGTACTTC.

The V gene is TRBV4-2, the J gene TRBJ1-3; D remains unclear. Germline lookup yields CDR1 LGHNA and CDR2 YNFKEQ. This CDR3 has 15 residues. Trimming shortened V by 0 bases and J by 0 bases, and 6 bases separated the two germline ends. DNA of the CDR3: TGTGCCAGCAGCCAAGAATCTATCTCTGGAAACACCATATATTTT. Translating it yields CASSQESISGNTIYF.

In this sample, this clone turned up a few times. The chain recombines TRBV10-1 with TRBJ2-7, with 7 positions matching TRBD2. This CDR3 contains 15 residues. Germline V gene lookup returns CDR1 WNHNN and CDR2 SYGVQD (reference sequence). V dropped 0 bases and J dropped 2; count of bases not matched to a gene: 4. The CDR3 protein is CASSESSSGAYEQYF. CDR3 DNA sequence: TGCGCCAGCAGTGAGTCGTCTAGCGGAGCCTACGAGCAGTACTTC.

CDR3 protein: CASSGAVEAFF. Here the CDR3 DNA reads TGTGCCAGCTCGGGAGCGGTTGAAGCTTTCTTT. The chain combines TRBV6-5 with TRBJ1-1; D uncertain. The CDR3 covers 11 residues. Germline V CDR1 and CDR2: MNHEY, SVGAGI. Trimming took off 8 bases at V and 7 bases at J, with 11 bases between the two ends.

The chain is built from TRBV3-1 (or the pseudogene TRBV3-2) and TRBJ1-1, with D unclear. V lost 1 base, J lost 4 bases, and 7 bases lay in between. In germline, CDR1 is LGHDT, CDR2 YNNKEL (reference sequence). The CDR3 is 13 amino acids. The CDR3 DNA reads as TGTGCCAGCAGCCAAGCGGGGATCACTGAAGCTTTCTTT. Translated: CASSQAGITEAFF.

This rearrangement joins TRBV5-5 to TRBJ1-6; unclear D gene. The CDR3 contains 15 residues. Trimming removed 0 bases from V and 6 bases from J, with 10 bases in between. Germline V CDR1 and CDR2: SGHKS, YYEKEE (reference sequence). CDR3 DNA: TGTGCCAGCAGCTTGGTGTGGGAGAGTAATTCACCCCTCCACTTT. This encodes CASSLVWESNSPLHF.

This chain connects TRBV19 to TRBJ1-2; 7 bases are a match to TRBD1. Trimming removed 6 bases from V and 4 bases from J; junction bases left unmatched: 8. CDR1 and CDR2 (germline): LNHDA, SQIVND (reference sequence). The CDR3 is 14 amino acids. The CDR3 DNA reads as TGTGCCAGTAGACCGACAGGGATCGGCTATGGCTACACCTTC. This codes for CASRPTGIGYGYTF.

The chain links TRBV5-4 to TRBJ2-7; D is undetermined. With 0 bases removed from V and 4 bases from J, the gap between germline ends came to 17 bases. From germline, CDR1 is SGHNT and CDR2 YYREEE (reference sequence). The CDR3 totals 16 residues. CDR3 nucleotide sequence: TGTGCCAGCAGCTTGGGGTTTGTCGAGGCCCAATACGAGCAGTACTTC. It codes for CASSLGFVEAQYEQYF.

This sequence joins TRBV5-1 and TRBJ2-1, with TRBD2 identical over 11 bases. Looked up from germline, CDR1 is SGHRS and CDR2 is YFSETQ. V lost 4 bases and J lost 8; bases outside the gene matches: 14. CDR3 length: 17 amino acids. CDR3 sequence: CASSRTPPLAGVHEQFF. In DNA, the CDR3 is TGCGCCAGCAGCAGAACGCCCCCACTAGCGGGGGTTCATGAGCAGTTCTTC.

The CDR3 nucleotides are TGCGCCAGCAGCTTGGGGGGGGGACACCCCTGGAATGAGCAGTTCTTC. Its translation: CASSLGGGHPWNEQFF. The gene calls are TRBV5-1 and TRBJ2-1, with D possibly TRBD2 on 7 matching bases. The CDR3 extends over 16 amino acids. Germline V lookup: CDR1 SGHRS, CDR2 YFSETQ. The ends were cut back, 0 bases at V and 7 bases at J, with 17 bases in the middle.

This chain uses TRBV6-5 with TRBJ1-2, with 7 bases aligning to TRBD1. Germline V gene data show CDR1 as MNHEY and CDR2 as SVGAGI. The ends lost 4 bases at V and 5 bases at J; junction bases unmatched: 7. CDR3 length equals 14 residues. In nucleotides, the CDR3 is TGTGCCAGCAGTTTCCGGACAGGTTCTTATGGCTACACCTTC. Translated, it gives CASSFRTGSYGYTF.